The present entry profiles one T cell receptor beta chain with its context. These data belong to a study of T cells expressing NK-cell markers. Per the germline V gene, CDR1 is DFQATT and CDR2 is SNEGSKA (reference sequence). This CDR3 contains 15 residues. TCRdb reworked the 5' RACE reads into one entry per CDR3 protein, no DNA. Reported are 200,000 to 300,000 distinct CDR3 sequences; the ten largest clones contain more than 3.5%. The chain joins TRBV20-1 to TRBJ1-5; with no DNA, the TCRdb D assignment of TRBD1 cannot be verified. Source material: blood T cells: a sorted CD56 or NKG2C T cell subset, CD4+ or CD8+ T cells, or bulk PBMC T cells (not recorded which). This TCR derives from a woman aged 18 to 75 in good health. The CDR3: CSARVAGLGNQPQHF.